One and the same sample provided the 28 T cell receptor beta chains below, sequenced in a study of shared clonotypes between healthy human individuals. Sequencing was performed with immunoSEQ multiplex PCR; in TCRdb, only in-frame clones are kept and a portion is missing. The sample holds more than 2 million clones, approximately 95% seen once. The sequencing sample was made of naive CD4+ T cells sorted from blood. The sample's subset: CD45RA+ positively selected. The origin of the receptors is a man between 18 and 35 years old in good health.

On this clone itself: One end of the junction fails to match germline, which may point to a read error. The chain links TRBV18 to TRBJ2-5; no clear D gene. The germline gives CDR1 KGHSH, CDR2 LQKENI. The CDR3 totals 13 residues. This chain's CDR3 is CASSSPSRETQYF. In DNA, the CDR3 is TGTGCCAGCTCATCACCCTCTAGGGAGACCCAGTACTTC.

This clone was seen just once. The chain carries TRBV28 and TRBJ2-1; D assignment may be TRBD1 or TRBD2 (5 bases each). The CDR3 is 15 amino acids. Trimming removed 10 bases at V and 0 bases at J, with 16 bases between. Germline CDR1 MDHEN, CDR2 SYDVKM. The CDR3, as DNA: TGTGCCACAGGGAGCGGCTCCTTCTCCTACAATGAGCAGTTCTTC. Its translation: CATGSGSFSYNEQFF.

V is TRBV7-8 and J is TRBJ2-1, with 10 bases lining up with TRBD2. The CDR3 runs 13 residues. Germline CDR1 SGHVS, CDR2 FQNEAQ. The V and J ends lost 5 bases and 6 bases, in that order; junction bases with no gene match: 1. CDR3 sequence: CASSKRGGNEQFF. The CDR3 region has the DNA TGTGCCAGCAGCAAGCGGGGGGGCAATGAGCAGTTCTTC.

The genes are TRBV4-1 and TRBJ1-4; D gene uncertain. The CDR3 is made up of 17 amino acids. The germline V gene has CDR1 MGHRA and CDR2 YSYEKL. V gave up 6 bases and J gave up 4 bases, with 21 bases separating them. The CDR3 is CASSRNNQAELNEKLFF. The CDR3 DNA sequence: TGCGCCAGCAGTAGGAACAACCAAGCGGAGCTTAATGAAAAACTGTTTTTT.

This chain uses TRBV2 with TRBJ1-2; no definite D call. There are 12 residues in the CDR3. The germline CDR1 and CDR2 sequences are SNHLY and FYNNEI. Trimming removed 4 bases from V and 9 bases from J, with 12 bases in between. CDR3 amino acids: CASSVSGRSYTF. In DNA, the CDR3 is TGTGCCAGCAGTGTATCTGGGCGGAGCTACACCTTC.

This chain joins TRBV10-3 and TRBJ2-3; tentative D call: TRBD2 (5 bases). The CDR3 consists of 17 residues. The V and J ends lost 10 bases and 0 bases respectively, with 23 bases between them. Germline V gene sequence: CDR1 ENHRY, CDR2 SYGVKD. The CDR3 spells CATREVALGASTDTQYF. CDR3 DNA sequence: TGTGCCACCCGCGAGGTAGCCCTGGGAGCTAGCACAGATACGCAGTATTTT.

The rearrangement links TRBV7-9 to TRBJ1-1; D ambiguous. The CDR3 covers 15 residues. V was pared by 1 base and J by 1 base, with 10 bases between. Per germline, CDR1 SEHNR and CDR2 FQNEAQ (reference sequence). CDR3 sequence (DNA): TGTGCCAGCAGCTTAGTAGGCTCCTGGAACACTGAAGCTTTCTTT. It codes for CASSLVGSWNTEAFF.

The chain uses TRBV5-8 and TRBJ1-3, with a weak D call TRBD1 (5 bases). The V end was cut by 4 bases, the J end by 1 base, with 18 bases between. From germline, CDR1 is SGHTS and CDR2 YDEGEE. This CDR3 contains 17 residues. The CDR3 loop is CASSPWGTGASGNTIYF. For the CDR3, the DNA is TGTGCCAGCAGCCCCTGGGGGACCGGCGCGTCTGGAAACACCATATATTTT.

The rearrangement joins TRBV27 to TRBJ2-3; TRBD1 aligns across 9 bases. Per germline, CDR1 MNHEY and CDR2 SMNVEV (reference sequence). V was pared by 6 bases and J by 3 bases, with 4 bases of the junction left unmatched. The CDR3 has 14 residues. CDR3 DNA sequence: TGTGCCAGCAGGGGGACAGGGCGAACAGATACGCAGTATTTT. Encoded protein: CASRGTGRTDTQYF.

The rearrangement uses TRBV14 and TRBJ2-1, with 8 nucleotides matching TRBD1. Per the germline V gene, CDR1 is SGHDN and CDR2 is FVKESK. V shed 4 bases and J 0 bases; nucleotides not matched to a gene: 2. The CDR3 spans 15 residues. The CDR3 sequence: CASSRTGSSYNEQFF. The CDR3 nucleotides are TGTGCCAGCAGCCGGACAGGGAGCTCCTACAATGAGCAGTTCTTC. Variable domain in full (rest from reference TRBV14 and TRBJ2-1): EAGVTQFPSHSVIEKGQTVTLRCDPISGHDNLYWYRRVMGKEIKFLLHFVKESKQDESGMPNNRFLAERTGGTYSTLKVQPAELEDSGVYFCASSRTGSSYNEQFFGPGTRLTVL.

This clone appeared once. This sequence joins TRBV19 and TRBJ2-6; no clear D gene. CDR3 size: 13 residues. The V end lost 9 bases, the J end lost 2 bases, and 8 bases lay between the germline ends. CDR1 is LNHDA, CDR2 SQIVND, per germline (reference sequence). In nucleotides, the CDR3 is TGTGCCAGCCTTTTTGCTGGGGCCAACGTCCTGACTTTC. Its protein product is CASLFAGANVLTF.

The chain couples TRBV28 to TRBJ1-2; maybe TRBD1 (6 bases). The CDR3 consists of 14 residues. The V gene's germline CDR1 is MDHEN and CDR2 SYDVKM. V was pared by 7 bases and J by 7 bases, with 19 bases between. CDR3 in amino acids: CASTPHTGSFGYTF. The CDR3 region has the DNA TGTGCCAGCACCCCCCACACAGGGAGCTTTGGCTACACCTTC.

The rearrangement joins TRBV5-6 to TRBJ2-5; 12 bases are shared with TRBD2. V gave up 3 bases and J gave up 4 bases; unmatched junction bases: 4. The CDR3 contains 15 residues. The germline CDR1 and CDR2 sequences are SGHDT and YYEEEE. CDR3 region: CASSWRLAGAETQYF. The CDR3, as DNA: TGTGCCAGCAGCTGGCGACTAGCGGGAGCAGAGACCCAGTACTTC.

This chain links TRBV9 with TRBJ1-1; D call uncertain. This CDR3 has 13 amino acids. V was trimmed by 0 bases and J by 0 bases, leaving 3 bases between them. From germline, CDR1 is SGDLS and CDR2 YYNGEE. CDR3: CASSVVVNTEAFF. CDR3 nucleotide sequence: TGTGCCAGCAGCGTAGTTGTGAACACTGAAGCTTTCTTT. Using reference TRBV9 and TRBJ1-1 for the parts outside the CDR3, the full variable domain is DSGVTQTPKHLITATGQRVTLRCSPRSGDLSVYWYQQSLDQGLQFLIQYYNGEERAKGNILERFSAQQFPDLHSELNLSSLELGDSALYFCASSVVVNTEAFFGQGTRLTVV.

In its sample, this clone was seen once. The chain recombines TRBV7-9 with TRBJ1-4; D uncertain. Germline CDR1 and CDR2: SEHNR and FQNEAQ (reference sequence). The CDR3 is 16 residues long. V lost 5 bases and J 7 bases, leaving 20 bases between the germline ends. CDR3 nucleotide sequence: TGTGCCAGCAGCCAGGAGGATATAGCAAACGGTGAAAAACTGTTTTTT. Its protein product is CASSQEDIANGEKLFF.

To note about this clone: This CDR3 is also generated by other DNA sequences in the sample. The gene calls are TRBV19 and TRBJ1-1; TRBD1 aligns across 7 bases. Germline trimming cut 4 bases from V and 0 bases from J; bases unmatched to any gene: 2. From germline, CDR1 is LNHDA and CDR2 SQIVND (reference sequence). The CDR3 runs 14 residues. The CDR3 spells CASSTGQVNTEAFF. The CDR3 DNA reads as TGTGCCAGTAGTACCGGACAGGTGAACACTGAAGCTTTCTTT.

This clone was seen only once. In the same sample, other DNA sequences code for this CDR3. The CDR3 coding sequence is TGCGCCAGCAGCCAAGGACGGGGGGGCCAAGAGACCCAGTACTTC. Its translation: CASSQGRGGQETQYF. The chain combines TRBV4-1 with TRBJ2-5; 8 positions match TRBD2. Germline CDR1 reads MGHRA; CDR2 reads YSYEKL. V was pared by 1 base and J by 1 base, with 2 bases of the junction left unmatched. This CDR3 is 15 amino acids long.

As regards this clone: Distinct nucleotide sequences in the sample also encode this CDR3. The V call is TRBV5-1, the J call TRBJ2-7; TRBD2 matches 12 bases. The CDR3 runs to 14 residues. Germline CDR1 SGHRS, CDR2 YFSETQ. V gave up 3 bases and J gave up 4 bases; unmatched junction bases: 2. CDR3 DNA: TGCGCCAGCAGCTCTACTAGCGGGGGGTACGAGCAGTACTTC. As protein: CASSSTSGGYEQYF.

With respect to this clone: The same CDR3 also results from other DNA sequences found in this sample. CDR3 sequence: CASSEQAYNEQFF. In DNA form, the CDR3 reads TGTGCCAGCAGTGAACAAGCCTACAATGAGCAGTTCTTC. This chain links TRBV6-4 with TRBJ2-1; D not resolved. Trimming took off 3 bases at V and 2 bases at J, with 5 bases between the two ends. The CDR3 covers 13 residues. Germline-derived CDR1 and CDR2 are MRHNA and SNTAGT.

The CDR3, as DNA: TGCGCCAGCAGCATACTAGCGTCCTACGAGCAGTACTTC. Protein sequence: CASSILASYEQYF. The V and J genes are TRBV5-1 and TRBJ2-7; 7 bases align to TRBD2. With V trimmed by 4 bases and J by 1 base, 2 bases remained unmatched. Germline V gene sequence: CDR1 SGHRS, CDR2 YFSETQ. This CDR3 region has 13 residues.

On this clone itself: This sample also contains other DNA sequences that code for the same CDR3. The genes are TRBV4-3 and TRBJ1-1, with TRBD1 matching over 8 bases. This CDR3 has 14 amino acids. J was trimmed by 4 bases and V by 0 bases; bases with no gene match: 1. CDR1 is LGHNA and CDR2 is YSLEER in the germline V gene. The CDR3 here is CASSQEQGGTEAFF. CDR3 DNA: TGCGCCAGCAGCCAAGAACAGGGGGGCACTGAAGCTTTCTTT.

The chain has TRBV6-6 and TRBJ2-2; D is possibly TRBD1 (6 bases). Germline-derived CDR1 and CDR2 are MNHNY and SVGAGI (reference sequence). V lost 3 bases and J 4 bases, leaving 9 bases between the germline ends. This CDR3 spans 14 amino acids. CDR3 coding DNA: TGTGCCAGCAGTTATACAGGGAGCACCGGGGAGCTGTTTTTT. Translating it yields CASSYTGSTGELFF.

The rearrangement uses TRBV28 and TRBJ1-3; tentatively, D is TRBD1 (5 bases). The germline V gene encodes CDR1 MDHEN and CDR2 SYDVKM. The V gene lost 6 bases and the J gene lost 4 bases, with 10 bases spanning the gap. This CDR3 contains 13 residues. CDR3 in amino acids: CASRGTGGNTIYF. The DNA of the CDR3 is TGTGCCAGCAGAGGGACCGGAGGAAACACCATATATTTT.

This chain connects TRBV6-4 to TRBJ2-6; D perhaps matches TRBD1 (6 bases). From germline, CDR1 is MRHNA and CDR2 SNTAGT. This CDR3 spans 15 amino acids. The V end lost 6 bases, the J end lost 2 bases, and 11 bases lay between the germline ends. CDR3 in amino acids: CASSEQGAGANVLTF. CDR3 DNA sequence: TGTGCCAGCAGCGAACAGGGAGCTGGGGCCAACGTCCTGACTTTC.

This chain links TRBV10-3 with TRBJ2-7; D unresolved. V lost 6 bases and J 0 bases, leaving 12 bases between the germline ends. The CDR3 sequence is 14 residues long. Germline V CDR1 and CDR2: ENHRY, SYGVKD. CDR3 nucleotide sequence: TGTGCCATCAGCCGAGAAGACCGCTCCTACGAGCAGTACTTC. This gives the protein CAISREDRSYEQYF.

The chain combines TRBV7-3 with TRBJ1-2; TRBD1 matches at 11 bases. Losses at the gene ends were 1 base for V and 4 bases for J; bases not matched to a gene: 2. This CDR3 has 15 amino acids. Per germline, CDR1 SGHTA and CDR2 FQGTGA. CDR3 region: CASSLNGQGAYGYTF. CDR3 sequence (DNA): TGTGCCAGCAGCTTAAACGGACAGGGGGCCTATGGCTACACCTTC. Full variable domain (rest looked up from reference TRBV7-3 and TRBJ1-2): GAGVSQTPSNKVTEKGKYVELRCDPISGHTALYWYRQSLGQGPEFLIYFQGTGAADDSGLPNDRFFAVRPEGSVSTLKIQRTERGDSAVYLCASSLNGQGAYGYTFGSGTRLTVV.

The CDR3 sequence: CASSGLPDYGYTF. The CDR3 nucleotides are TGTGCCAGCAGCGGGTTACCTGACTATGGCTACACCTTC. The chain carries TRBV7-2 and TRBJ1-2; the D is unclear. V gave up 5 bases and J gave up 3 bases, with 10 bases separating them. Per the germline V gene, CDR1 is SGHTA and CDR2 is FQGNSA. The CDR3 is 13 amino acids.

The genes are TRBV10-3 and TRBJ1-3, with 8 nucleotides matching TRBD1. The germline V gene has CDR1 ENHRY and CDR2 SYGVKD. This CDR3 region has 14 residues. Trimming removed 10 bases from V and 4 bases from J; junction bases left unmatched: 9. The CDR3 DNA sequence: TGTGCCACCACAGGGGGGGCGCAAGGAAACACCATATATTTT. This sequence encodes CATTGGAQGNTIYF.